The sample holds many counts of the clone carrying this T cell receptor beta chain. No antigen is known for it. The data belong to a study of CD8 T cells in ankylosing spondylitis. Per germline, CDR1 SGHVS and CDR2 FQNEAQ. The V and J ends lost 2 bases and 5 bases, in that order; junction bases with no gene match: 3. CDR3 length: 14 residues. Study conclusions and caveats: Ankylosing spondylitis blood appeared to be characterized by a TCR beta motif of about 8 highly homologous variants.

MiXCR, applied by TCRdb to the 5' RACE reads, yields one record per CDR3 protein. The sample has 200,000 to 300,000 distinct CDR3 sequences; under 12% are singletons. The sequence was collected from a male donor with ankylosing spondylitis or in good health (not recorded which). V gene TRBV7-8 combines with J gene TRBJ1-1; 9 bases line up with TRBD1. What was sequenced was blood, either unsorted or a sorted T cell fraction (not recorded which). The CDR3 is CASSLSTGGTEAFF. The CDR3 nucleotides are TGTGCCAGCAGCTTATCGACAGGGGGGACTGAAGCTTTCTTT.